This TCR beta chain appears in the sequencing data of a study of T cell repertoires in cytomegalovirus infection. About this clonotype itself: What it binds is not known.

Via MiXCR, TCRdb re-called the reads, giving one row per CDR3 protein. The table lists roughly 990,000 distinct CDR3 sequences, under 40% of them singletons. Trimming removed 11 bases from V and 2 bases from J, with 12 bases in between. CDR3 length: 12 residues. The input for sequencing was cultured CD8+ T cells from PBMCs, taken from culture after CMV antigen stimulation. The source of this sequence is a human donor in good health (CMV status not recorded). Some clones in this sample may be carry-over from other donors' samples. V usage is TRBV12-3 or TRBV12-4 and J usage is TRBJ1-1; D is unclear. CDR3 sequence reads: CAGKAPNTEAFF. CDR3 sequence (DNA): TGTGCCGGCAAGGCCCCAAACACTGAAGCTTTCTTT.